One and the same sample provided the 8 T cell receptor beta chains below, sequenced in a study of radiotherapy plus CTLA-4 blockade in lung cancer. Using immunoSEQ multiplex PCR, the repertoire was profiled, and TCRdb retains in-frame clones only, with some absent. The sample consists of approximately 48,000 clones, approximately 84% of them appearing once. The specimen comprised peripheral blood, sampled from a patient treated with radiotherapy plus ipilimumab. These receptors all stem from a human donor with non-small cell lung cancer whose response to radiotherapy plus ipilimumab could not be evaluated.

J is TRBJ2-7 and V is TRBV28, with 11 bases lining up with TRBD2. Germline values: CDR1 MDHEN, CDR2 SYDVKM. V lost 8 bases, J lost 1 base, and 7 bases stayed unmatched. This CDR3 region has 15 residues. CDR3 bases: TGTGCCAGCGGTAGCGGGAGGGTACTTTCCTACGAGCAGTACTTC. Encoded protein: CASGSGRVLSYEQYF.

V and J are TRBV28 and TRBJ1-4; 12 nucleotides line up with TRBD1. The CDR3 totals 19 residues. Germline assignment: CDR1 MDHEN and CDR2 SYDVKM. V was clipped by 7 bases and J by 0 bases; unmatched bases: 12. The CDR3 reads CASTPTRDRGPATNEKLFF. The CDR3 DNA sequence: TGTGCCAGCACTCCCACGAGGGACAGGGGGCCCGCAACTAATGAAAAACTGTTTTTT.

The chain joins TRBV5-1 to TRBJ2-1; D is possibly TRBD1 (6 bases). Trimming removed 7 bases from V and 1 base from J, with 18 bases in between. In germline, CDR1 is SGHRS, CDR2 YFSETQ. This CDR3 contains 16 residues. CDR3 in DNA: TGCGCCAGCGCCGTAGGGGGAACTAGGTCCTACAATGAGCAGTTCTTC. It specifies CASAVGGTRSYNEQFF.

The chain links TRBV5-4 to TRBJ2-7; the D is unclear. The CDR3 length is 12 residues. Trimming took 4 bases from V and 3 from J, leaving 8 bases between them. Germline V gene sequence: CDR1 SGHNT, CDR2 YYREEE (reference sequence). Here the CDR3 reads CASSRSGYEQYF. The DNA of the CDR3 is TGTGCCAGCAGCCGGTCAGGCTACGAGCAGTACTTC.

This chain links TRBV13 with TRBJ2-3; 7 bases map to TRBD2. The CDR3 length is 14 residues. CDR1 is PRHDT, CDR2 FYEKMQ, per germline (reference sequence). The J segment lost 2 bases and the V segment lost 3 bases, leaving 2 bases of the junction unmatched. This chain's CDR3 is CASSFSGFTDTQYF. The DNA of the CDR3 is TGTGCCAGCAGCTTTAGCGGGTTCACAGATACGCAGTATTTT. The variable domain in full, with the rest retrieved from reference TRBV13 and TRBJ2-3, is AAGVIQSPRHLIKEKRETATLKCYPIPRHDTVYWYQQGPGQDPQFLISFYEKMQSDKGSIPDRFSAQQFSDYHSELNMSSLELGDSALYFCASSFSGFTDTQYFGPGTRLTVL.

The chain has TRBV6-5 and TRBJ1-2; a weak D match, TRBD1 (5 bases). Germline CDR1 MNHEY, CDR2 SVGAGI. This CDR3 is 15 amino acids long. The germline V and J ends were trimmed by 5 bases and 3 bases, with 16 bases remaining between them. The CDR3 DNA sequence: TGTGCCAGCAGTCCCCGGGTTAGCAGGGACTATGGCTACACCTTC. Translation gives CASSPRVSRDYGYTF.

This clone occurred a few times. This chain connects TRBV5-1 to TRBJ1-5, with 9 bases fitting TRBD1. The germline V gene has CDR1 SGHRS and CDR2 YFSETQ. This CDR3 has 15 amino acids. Losses at the gene ends were 0 bases for V and 4 bases for J; bases not matched to a gene: 2. The DNA of the CDR3 is TGCGCCAGCAGCTTGGGGGACAGGGAGAATCAGCCCCAGCATTTT. As protein: CASSLGDRENQPQHF.

The rearrangement joins TRBV11-2 to TRBJ2-1; D may be TRBD2 (6 bases). Germline V gene sequence: CDR1 SGHAT, CDR2 FQNNGV. The CDR3 has 13 amino acids. With 0 bases removed from V and 15 bases from J, the gap between germline ends came to 15 bases. CDR3 DNA: TGTGCCAGCAGCTTAGATCGTCGCTCAGCGGGGTTCTTC. Translation gives CASSLDRRSAGFF. Drawing the rest from reference TRBV11-2 and TRBJ2-1, the complete variable domain is EAGVAQSPRYKIIEKRQSVAFWCNPISGHATLYWYQQILGQGPKLLIQFQNNGVVDDSQLPKDRFSAERLKGVDSTLKIQPAKLEDSAVYLCASSLDRRSAGFFGPGTRLTVL.